This T cell receptor (beta chain) was identified in a study of blood T cells in healthy people across ages (dated by TCRdb to between 2014 and 2017). Broadly, across the study: In model experiments, roughly one uniquely barcoded TCR beta cDNA molecule per two T cells was captured by template switching. The donors were divided into four age groups: young (average roughly 15 years), middle-aged (roughly 40), aged (about 60) and long-lived (about 80). The study analyzed two additional independent replicas of 1 million unique cDNA reads from the same blood draw for two donors, one aged 18 to 30 and one aged 80 or older. Using deep sequencing normalized with unique cDNA molecular identifiers, the study measured how TCR beta repertoire diversity changes with age. To avoid experimental bias, donors of different ages were randomly spread across the sequencing lanes. The research as a whole found: Estimates of total diversity based on one million sequenced T cells were considered lower bounds and underestimates. As age increased, observed TCR beta diversity per million T cells dropped in a roughly linear way, and a significant reduction was already evident by age 40. Because profiling used bulk unsorted PBMCs, naive and antigen-experienced compartments could not be compared conclusively. Compared with the aged group, the long-lived group had more naive CD4+ T cells, fewer expanded clones and increased TCR diversity, a pattern suggesting age selection. Donor CMV infection status was unknown, potentially confounding age-related changes in expanded clonotypes. Observed TCR beta diversity correlated strongly with the percentage of naive T cells measured by flow cytometry.

Donors were 39 systemically healthy Caucasian individuals from Russia aged roughly 6 to 95 years. Each donor gave ten milliliters of peripheral blood, collected into EDTA-treated Vacutainer tubes. PBMCs were isolated by Ficoll-Paque density-gradient centrifugation, with at least 6 million obtained per sample. Total RNA was extracted from PBMCs with Trizol reagent, with at least 5.5 micrograms obtained per sample. For every donor, flow cytometry on a PBMC aliquot measured the percentage of naive CD45RAhigh/CD27high T cells. This clonotype was recorded a few times. Its cognate antigen has yet to be identified. Base qualities are not provided; no much larger clone lies one nucleotide away. Libraries were constructed by 5' RACE. The reads were generated on an Illumina HiSeq 2500. The second PCR ran for roughly 7 to 12 cycles and used a J-beta primer mix along with a sample-barcoded 5' primer. A unique molecular identifier was introduced onto each TCR beta cDNA molecule by a template-switch 5' adaptor carrying 12 random nucleotides. Each sample yielded at least 2.5 million CDR3-containing paired-end reads. First-strand cDNA synthesis was performed from all RNA using the Mint cDNA synthesis kit, with priming by a TRBC-specific oligonucleotide. Following uracil-DNA glycosylase treatment, all cDNA underwent a first 18-cycle PCR with the universal primers M1SS and BC2_uni_R. On the authors' methods: Each sample was normalized by randomly selecting 1 million high-quality reads, each carrying a distinct molecular identifier. Instead of being binned into consensus sequences, reads that shared molecular identifiers were thrown out. MiTCR, run with a Q25 quality threshold and the strictest error-elimination algorithm, handled CDR3 identification, clonotype clustering and error correction. A nonparametric unseen species model with Euler transformation was used to estimate a lower bound on total TCR beta diversity. TCRdb itself trimmed the public reads at Q25 with fastp, ran MiXCR and retained productive beta chains. Rows with one shared CDR3 protein collapse into an entry with the most common genes and DNA. It is TCRdb's table, rather than the study itself, that gives the V and J calls and clone size. For this sample the table gives 1.5 million to 2 million distinct CDR3 sequences, of which just under 50% were detected only once. The ten largest clonotypes hold roughly 2.1% of the sample.

From the cysteine through the phenylalanine, the CDR3 covers 12 amino acids. Of the read, only the CDR3 DNA is kept; its 36 bases are in frame from base 1. At the junction V is shortened by 6 bases and J by 3 bases, with 9 bases in between. The rearranged chain carries TRBV12-3 or TRBV12-4 and TRBJ2-7, with no reliable assignment of the D segment. The clonotype originates from a woman between 40 and 55 years old in good health. Sequenced: blood. CDR3 protein: CASSPTIYEQYF. The DNA is TGTGCCAGCAGCCCTACTATCTACGAGCAGTACTTC.